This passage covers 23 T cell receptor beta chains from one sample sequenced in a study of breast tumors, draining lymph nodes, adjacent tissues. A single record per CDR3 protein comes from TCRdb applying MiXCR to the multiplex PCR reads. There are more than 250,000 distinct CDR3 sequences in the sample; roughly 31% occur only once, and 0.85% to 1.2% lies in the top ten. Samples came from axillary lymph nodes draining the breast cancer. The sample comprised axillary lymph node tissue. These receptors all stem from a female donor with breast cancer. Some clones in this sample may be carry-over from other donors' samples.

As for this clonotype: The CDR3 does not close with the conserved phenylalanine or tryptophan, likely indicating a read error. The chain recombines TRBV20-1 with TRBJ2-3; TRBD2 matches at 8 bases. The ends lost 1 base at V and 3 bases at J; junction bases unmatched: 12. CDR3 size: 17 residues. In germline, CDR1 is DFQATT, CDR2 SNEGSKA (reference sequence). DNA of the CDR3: TGCAGTGCTAGAGTCTCTAGTGGCGGGAGGTGGACAGATACGCAGTATTCT. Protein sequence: CSARVSSGGRWTDTQYS.

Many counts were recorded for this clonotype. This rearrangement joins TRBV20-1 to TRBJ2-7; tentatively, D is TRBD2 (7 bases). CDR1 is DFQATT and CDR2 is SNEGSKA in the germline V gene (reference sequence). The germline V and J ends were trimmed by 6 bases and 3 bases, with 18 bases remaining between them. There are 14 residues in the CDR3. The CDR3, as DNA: TGCAGTGCATCCTCAGGGAGGGGGTACTACGAGCAGTACTTC. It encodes CSASSGRGYYEQYF.

CDR3 in amino acids: CSAREPNGYTF. The CDR3 nucleotides are TGCAGTGCTAGAGAGCCCAATGGCTACACCTTC. V gene TRBV20-1 combines with J gene TRBJ1-2; D not certain. V lost 0 bases and J lost 6, with 5 bases in between. This CDR3 comprises 11 residues. Germline CDR1 DFQATT, CDR2 SNEGSKA (reference sequence).

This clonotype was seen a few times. The CDR3 reads CASSFYLSGKNTEAFF. The CDR3 coding sequence is TGTGCCAGCAGCTTTTATTTGTCAGGCAAGAACACTGAAGCTTTCTTT. This chain joins TRBV5-5 and TRBJ1-1; D remains unclear. This CDR3 has 16 amino acids. Germline V gives CDR1 SGHKS, CDR2 YYEKEE (reference sequence). Trimming removed 2 bases from V and 1 base from J, with 15 bases in between.

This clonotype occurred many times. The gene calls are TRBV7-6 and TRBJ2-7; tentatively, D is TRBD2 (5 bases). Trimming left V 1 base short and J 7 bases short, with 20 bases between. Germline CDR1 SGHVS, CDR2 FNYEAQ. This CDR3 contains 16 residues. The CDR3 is CASSLELSSRAGEQYF. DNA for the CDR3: TGTGCCAGCAGCTTAGAGCTGTCTAGCAGAGCCGGGGAGCAGTACTTC.

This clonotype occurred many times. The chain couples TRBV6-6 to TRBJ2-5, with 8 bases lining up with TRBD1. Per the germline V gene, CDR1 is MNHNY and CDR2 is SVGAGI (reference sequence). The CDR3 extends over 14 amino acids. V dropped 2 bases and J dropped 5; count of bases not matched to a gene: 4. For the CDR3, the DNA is TGTGCCAGCAGTTACACAGGGGGTAGGGAGACCCAGTACTTC. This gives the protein CASSYTGGRETQYF.

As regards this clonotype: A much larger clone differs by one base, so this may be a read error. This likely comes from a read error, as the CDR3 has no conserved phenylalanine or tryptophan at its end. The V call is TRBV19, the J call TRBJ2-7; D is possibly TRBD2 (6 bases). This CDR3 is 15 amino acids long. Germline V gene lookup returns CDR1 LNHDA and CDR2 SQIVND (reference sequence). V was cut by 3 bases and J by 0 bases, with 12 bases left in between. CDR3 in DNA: TGTGCCAGTAGTATTACGGGCGGGATCTCCTACGAGCAGTACCTC. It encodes CASSITGGISYEQYL.

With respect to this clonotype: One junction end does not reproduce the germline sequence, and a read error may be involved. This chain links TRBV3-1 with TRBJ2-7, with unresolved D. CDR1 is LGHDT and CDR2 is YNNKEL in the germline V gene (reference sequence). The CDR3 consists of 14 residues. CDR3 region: CASSQDLSSYGQYF. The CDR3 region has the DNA TGTGCCAGCAGCCAAGACCTAAGCTCCTACGGGCAGTACTTC.

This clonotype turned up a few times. CDR3 in amino acids: CASRSAGAATIYEQYF. The CDR3 DNA reads as TGTGCCAGCAGATCCGCGGGAGCCGCGACGATCTACGAGCAGTACTTC. The gene calls are TRBV27 and TRBJ2-7; 7 bases are a match to TRBD2. CDR1 is MNHEY, CDR2 SMNVEV, per germline (reference sequence). There are 16 residues in the CDR3. The V segment lost 6 bases and the J segment 3 bases; nucleotides outside the gene matches: 14.

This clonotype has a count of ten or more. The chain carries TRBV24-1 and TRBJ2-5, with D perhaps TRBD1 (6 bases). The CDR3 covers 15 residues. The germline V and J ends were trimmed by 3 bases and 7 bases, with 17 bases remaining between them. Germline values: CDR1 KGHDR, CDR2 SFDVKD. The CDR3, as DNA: TGTGCCACCAGTGATGGGTCACAGGGACACGGGACCCAGTACTTC. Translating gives CATSDGSQGHGTQYF.

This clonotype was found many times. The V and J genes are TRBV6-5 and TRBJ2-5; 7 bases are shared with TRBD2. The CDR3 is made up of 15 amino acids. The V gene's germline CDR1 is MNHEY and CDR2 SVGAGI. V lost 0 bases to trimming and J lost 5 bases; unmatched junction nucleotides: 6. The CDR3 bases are TGTGCCAGCAGTTACTCAGGGAGGGCTTGGGAGACCCAGTACTTC. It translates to CASSYSGRAWETQYF.

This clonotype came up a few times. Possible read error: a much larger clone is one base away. CDR3 amino acids: CASSQSGRGQNGYTF. In DNA form, the CDR3 reads TGTGCCAGCAGTCAGTCGGGCAGGGGGCAGAATGGCTACACCTTC. V gene TRBV6-4 combines with J gene TRBJ1-2; 8 bases agree with TRBD1. CDR3 size: 15 residues. The germline gives CDR1 MRHNA, CDR2 SNTAGT. The J segment lost 6 bases and the V segment lost 5 bases, leaving 11 bases of the junction unmatched.

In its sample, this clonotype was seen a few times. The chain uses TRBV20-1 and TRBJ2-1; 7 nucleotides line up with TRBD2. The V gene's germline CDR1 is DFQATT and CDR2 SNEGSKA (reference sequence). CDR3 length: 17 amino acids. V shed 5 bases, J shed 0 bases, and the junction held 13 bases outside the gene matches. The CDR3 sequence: CSAPRWASGASYNEQFF. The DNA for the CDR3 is TGCAGTGCTCCTAGGTGGGCTAGCGGAGCCTCCTACAATGAGCAGTTCTTC.

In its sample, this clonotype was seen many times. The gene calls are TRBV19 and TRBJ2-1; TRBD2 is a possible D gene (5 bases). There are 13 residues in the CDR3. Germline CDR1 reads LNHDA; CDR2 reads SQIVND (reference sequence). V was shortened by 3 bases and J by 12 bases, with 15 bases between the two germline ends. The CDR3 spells CASSMRAEMRQFF. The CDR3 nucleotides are TGTGCCAGTAGTATGAGAGCGGAAATGAGGCAGTTCTTC.

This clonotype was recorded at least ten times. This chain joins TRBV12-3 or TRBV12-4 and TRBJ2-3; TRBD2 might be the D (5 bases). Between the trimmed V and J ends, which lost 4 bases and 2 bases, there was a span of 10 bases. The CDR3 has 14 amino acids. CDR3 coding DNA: TGTGCCAGCAGTTCACTAGAATACACAGATACGCAGTATTTT. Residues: CASSSLEYTDTQYF.

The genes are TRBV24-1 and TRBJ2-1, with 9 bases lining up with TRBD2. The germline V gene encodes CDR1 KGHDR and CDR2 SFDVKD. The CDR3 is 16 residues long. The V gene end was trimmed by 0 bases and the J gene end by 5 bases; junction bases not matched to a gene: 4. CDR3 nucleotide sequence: TGTGCCACCAGTGATTTGCGGCTAGCGGGACACAATGAGCAGTTCTTC. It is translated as CATSDLRLAGHNEQFF.

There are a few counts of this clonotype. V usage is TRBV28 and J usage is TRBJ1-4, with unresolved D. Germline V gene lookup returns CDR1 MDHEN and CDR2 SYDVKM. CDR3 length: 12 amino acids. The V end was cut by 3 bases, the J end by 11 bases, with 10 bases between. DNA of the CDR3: TGTGCCAGCAGTTTGCCAGGACTGAAACTGTTTTTT. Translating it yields CASSLPGLKLFF. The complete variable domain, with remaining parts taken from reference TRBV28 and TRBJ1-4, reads DVKVTQSSRYLVKRTGEKVFLECVQDMDHENMFWYRQDPGLGLRLIYFSYDVKMKEKGDIPEGYSVSREKKERFSLILESASTNQTSMYLCASSLPGLKLFFGSGTQLSVL.

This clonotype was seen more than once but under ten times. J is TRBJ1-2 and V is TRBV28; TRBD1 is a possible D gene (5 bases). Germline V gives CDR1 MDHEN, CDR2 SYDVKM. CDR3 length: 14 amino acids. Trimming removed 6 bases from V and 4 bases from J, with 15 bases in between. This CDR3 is CASSAPGLSYGYTF. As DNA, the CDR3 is TGTGCCAGCAGCGCTCCGGGACTGAGCTATGGCTACACCTTC.

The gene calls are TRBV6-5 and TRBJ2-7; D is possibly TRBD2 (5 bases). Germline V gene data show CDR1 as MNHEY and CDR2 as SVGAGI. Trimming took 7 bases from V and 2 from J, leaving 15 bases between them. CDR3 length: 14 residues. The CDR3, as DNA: TGTGCCAGCACTCGCACGGAGGCCGCCTACGAGCAGTACTTC. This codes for CASTRTEAAYEQYF.

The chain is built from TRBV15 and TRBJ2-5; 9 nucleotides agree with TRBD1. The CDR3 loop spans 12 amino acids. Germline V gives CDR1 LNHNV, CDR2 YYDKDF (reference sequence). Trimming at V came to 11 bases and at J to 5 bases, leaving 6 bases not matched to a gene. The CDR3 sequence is CAGTGGTETQYF. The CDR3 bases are TGTGCCGGCACAGGGGGCACCGAGACCCAGTACTTC.

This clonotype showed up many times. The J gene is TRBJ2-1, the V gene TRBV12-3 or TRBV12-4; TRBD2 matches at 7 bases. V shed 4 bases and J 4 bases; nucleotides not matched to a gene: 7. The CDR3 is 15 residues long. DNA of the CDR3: TGTGCCAGCAGTTCGGGGCGGGGGAATTACAATGAGCAGTTCTTC. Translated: CASSSGRGNYNEQFF.

The CDR3 nucleotides are TGTGCCACCAGCAGAGGGACTAGCGGCAATGAGCAGTTCTTC. Amino acid sequence: CATSRGTSGNEQFF. The chain recombines TRBV15 with TRBJ2-1; 10 bases fit TRBD2. V trimming: 1 base; J trimming: 6 bases; junction bases outside the gene matches: 0. Germline V CDR1 and CDR2: LNHNV, YYDKDF (reference sequence). The CDR3 has 14 residues.

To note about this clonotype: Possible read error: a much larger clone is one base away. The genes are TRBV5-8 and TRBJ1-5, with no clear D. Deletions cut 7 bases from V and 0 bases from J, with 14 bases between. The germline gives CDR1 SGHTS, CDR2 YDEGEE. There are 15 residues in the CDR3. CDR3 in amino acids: CASGPGRSSNQPQHF. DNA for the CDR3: TGTGCCAGCGGCCCCGGGAGAAGTAGCAATCAGCCCCAGCATTTT.